This T cell receptor (beta chain) comes out of a study of Graves' ophthalmopathy and Graves' hyperthyroidism listed by TCRdb under 2018. Regarding the study in general: Peripheral blood samples were taken at the time of initial diagnosis, before any treatment was given. The study used signatures of the TCR beta repertoire to tell Graves' ophthalmopathy apart from Graves' hyperthyroidism and to predict which patients would progress to ophthalmopathy. In total, 135 blood samples were TCR-sequenced: fewer than 50 ophthalmopathy, 75 hyperthyroidism and about 17 hyperthyroidism-to-ophthalmopathy patients. To explore V-J signatures that distinguish ophthalmopathy from hyperthyroidism, a discovery set of about a hundred patients was enrolled, made up of around 40 with ophthalmopathy and fewer than 60 with stable hyperthyroidism. For independent validation, a separate cohort was made up of approximately 19 hyperthyroidism patients plus 17 patients who later progressed from hyperthyroidism to ophthalmopathy. In over 5 hyperthyroidism patients, the T-cell repertoire of thyroid tissue was compared with the T-cell repertoire of blood. After sampling, hyperthyroidism patients received methimazole starting at 30 mg daily, and ophthalmopathy patients received high-dose intravenous methylprednisolone. The 100 or so discovery patients were divided at random into training and test sets in a 7:3 ratio. Overall study results and their limits: In cross-validation, the 13-signature model distinguished ophthalmopathy from stable hyperthyroidism with around 90% sensitivity and about 81% specificity, while in the test set the corresponding values were around 79% and 71%. Most of the expanded thyroid clonotypes with a frequency above 0.001 were also detected in blood, and it was suggested that the thyroid immune response may be reflected by blood repertoires. No statistical method was used to predetermine the sample size, and group allocation was not hidden from the investigators. In validation, the model predicted ophthalmopathy progression with over 60% sensitivity and about 77% specificity; about a dozen predicted patients were CT-confirmed with GO in a median of around 6 months.

The ophthalmopathy patients had moderately to severely active disease, with a Clinical Activity Score of 3 or higher, a NOSPECS grade of 4 or higher, and a disease duration of less than 3 months. Patients were excluded if they had other autoimmune diseases, uncontrolled infections, pregnancy or lactation. Clinical symptoms, serum thyroxine, TRAb, thyroid ultrasound and orbital computed tomography formed the basis of the diagnosis. Ficoll-Paque density gradient centrifugation was used to isolate PBMCs from approximately 11 ml of fresh peripheral blood. Total RNA was extracted using Trizol reagent, and RNA quality was checked on an Agilent 2100 Bioanalyzer. TCR beta CDR3 regions were amplified from RNA transcripts for repertoire sequencing. A first-round RT-PCR used HTBI primers with the Qiagen OneStep RT-PCR kit, followed by a second-round multiplex PCR, size selection and purification. Libraries were sequenced paired-end with 100 bp reads on an Illumina HiSeq2000. The study's processing was this. SOAPnuke was used for read processing, and reads with adapters, uncalled bases, a mean Phred below 15, or no exact constant-primer or identifier match were discarded. High-quality paired reads were merged with COPE v1.2.5. Each unique nucleotide sequence was defined as a clonotype, and clonotypes were aligned to IMGT TRB V, D and J references with MiTCR v1.1. The analysis was limited to V-J combinations with a frequency above 0.0001, which together covered 99.2% of repertoires. A TCR clonal expansion and chaos score per V-J combination was defined as the ratio of F50 clonal expansion to chaos observed in the TCRdist matrix. Welch's t-statistics and random forest were used to narrow the features down to 10 to 15 V-J combinations, which were then fed into a naive Bayes classifier. The Morisita-Horn index was used to measure how similar the thyroid and blood repertoires were. The public sequencing data were trimmed at Q25 with fastp and processed into clonotypes with MiXCR by TCRdb, which kept only in-frame beta chains. When rows share a CDR3 protein, they turn into one entry using the most common DNA and genes. TCRdb's processing, not the authors', yielded these V and J calls. The sample contains approximately 210,000 distinct CDR3 sequences, around a fifth of them found a single time. The top ten clones comprise around 40% of the sample.

Only a few counts were recorded for this clonotype. It lacks a known antigen. No per-base quality is available; no much larger clone lies one base away. The receptor was isolated from a woman aged 45-59 years with Graves' ophthalmopathy. Donor details come from another sample of the same person, matched by shared clones. Sequenced: peripheral blood.

The bases read TGTGCCTGGAGTGACCACAGACAGGGATTCAACTATGGCTACACCTTC. Its translation is CAWSDHRQGFNYGYTF. The chain employs TRBV30 and TRBJ1-2; TRBD1 lines up with 7 middle nucleotides. From its cysteine to its phenylalanine, the CDR3 spans 16 amino acids. Only the CDR3 region is kept as DNA, spanning 48 bases read in frame from base 1. The CDR1 and CDR2 encoded by the germline V gene (reference sequence) are GTSNPN and SVGIG. Trimming leaves V shorter by 1 base and J shorter by 2 bases, with the junction holding 10 bases beyond the gene matches.